A selection of T cell receptor beta chains follows, all from one sample in a study of blood T cell repertoires in COVID-19. Clones were sequenced by immunoSEQ multiplex PCR, and TCRdb holds only the in-frame ones, with some missing. The profile shows 450,000 or so clones, about 90% of them singletons. The sequenced sample consisted of peripheral blood. These TCRs come from a man aged 18 to 35 with COVID-19, enrolled during active disease. CDR3s include the opening cysteine and the closing phenylalanine or tryptophan. D genes are given only for firm matches. The size field is filled for only some rows; it gives once, few, many or a size class.

. | TRBJ2-7 | 11 | . | TRBV5-4 | CASTEGYEQYF | TGTGCCAGCACGGAGGGCTACGAGCAGTACTTC
. | TRBJ2-6 | 17 | . | TRBV5-6 | CASSLSGLYSGANVLTF | TGTGCCAGCAGCTTGTCCGGACTGTACTCTGGGGCCAACGTCCTGACTTTC
few | TRBJ2-7 | 14 | . | TRBV7-9 | CASSLAPGMREQYF | TGTGCCAGCAGCTTAGCTCCGGGAATGCGCGAGCAGTACTTC
. | TRBJ2-7 | 13 | TRBD1 | TRBV24-1 | CATQTGASYEQYF | TGTGCCACCCAGACAGGGGCCTCCTACGAGCAGTACTTC
. | TRBJ2-1 | 18 | TRBD1 | TRBV5-1 | CASSLVGVQGVSYNEQFF | TGCGCCAGCAGCTTGGTGGGAGTACAGGGGGTGAGCTACAATGAGCAGTTCTTC
. | TRBJ2-2 | 16 | TRBD1 | TRBV7-9 | CASSVLRGLGTGELFF | TGTGCCAGCAGCGTCCTCAGGGGGCTTGGCACCGGGGAGCTGTTTTTT
. | TRBJ2-1 | 14 | . | TRBV18 | CASSPEVQEREQFF | TGTGCCAGCTCACCCGAGGTACAGGAACGTGAGCAGTTCTTC
. | TRBJ2-1 | 12 | . | TRBV19 | CASSIRGNEQFF | TGTGCCAGTAGTATCAGGGGTAATGAGCAGTTCTTC
once | TRBJ1-6 | 14 | TRBD1 | TRBV18 | CASSRDRENSPLHF | TGTGCCAGCTCACGGGACAGGGAGAATTCACCCCTCCACTTT
. | TRBJ1-4 | 15 | TRBD1 | TRBV5-6 | CASSGTGTENEKLFF | TGTGCCAGCAGCGGAACCGGGACAGAGAATGAAAAACTGTTTTTT
once | TRBJ2-5 | 16 | . | TRBV9 | CASSPHGSGVVETQYF | TGTGCCAGCAGCCCCCATGGTTCGGGAGTGGTGGAGACCCAGTACTTC
. | TRBJ2-6 | 16 | TRBD1 | TRBV5-1 | CASRSTGLSGANVLTF | TGCGCCAGCAGATCGACAGGGCTCTCTGGGGCCAACGTCCTGACTTTC
. | TRBJ2-3 | 18 | TRBD2 | TRBV5-1 | CASSSNSPLAATIDTQYF | TGCGCCAGCAGCTCCAACTCCCCACTAGCGGCCACAATAGATACGCAGTATTTT
. | TRBJ2-2 | 16 | TRBD1 | TRBV10-2 | CASSARERQGPGELFF | TGCGCCAGCAGTGCCCGCGAACGACAGGGTCCCGGGGAGCTGTTTTTT
. | TRBJ1-1 | 14 | TRBD1 | TRBV18 | CASSPRNDRGNQGF | TGTGCCAGCTCACCGCGGAATGACAGGGGAAACCAGGGCTTT
. | TRBJ2-5 | 15 | TRBD2 | TRBV6-5 | CASSYLAGGLETQYF | TGTGCCAGCAGTTATTTAGCGGGGGGGCTAGAGACCCAGTACTTC
. | TRBJ2-2 | 17 | TRBD2 | TRBV3-1/TRBV3-2 | CASSPILAGPLTGELFF | TGTGCCAGCAGCCCTATACTAGCGGGGCCGCTCACCGGGGAGCTGTTTTTT
. | TRBJ1-2 | 15 | TRBD1 | TRBV25-1 | CASSPSGTGSYGYTF | TGTGCCAGCAGTCCATCGGGGACAGGCTCCTATGGCTACACCTTC
. | TRBJ2-1 | 16 | . | TRBV2 | CASSESFSANYNEQFF | TGTGCCAGCAGTGAAAGTTTTAGCGCCAACTACAATGAGCAGTTCTTC
. | TRBJ1-2 | 13 | . | TRBV5-1 | CASSLTVSYGYTF | TGCGCCAGCAGCTTGACAGTTAGTTATGGCTACACCTTC
. | TRBJ1-2 | 14 | . | TRBV14 | CASSQTHSTYGYTF | TGTGCCAGCAGCCAAACTCACTCAACCTATGGCTACACCTTC
. | TRBJ1-1 | 15 | . | TRBV3-1/TRBV3-2 | CASSRMGQKNTEAFF | TGTGCCAGCAGCAGAATGGGGCAGAAGAACACTGAAGCTTTCTTT
. | TRBJ2-2 | 13 | . | TRBV2 | CASNRGDTGELFF | TGTGCCAGTAATCGGGGAGACACCGGGGAGCTGTTTTTT
. | TRBJ2-3 | 16 | . | TRBV9 | CASSVSGGKGTDTQYF | TGTGCCAGCAGCGTATCCGGGGGTAAGGGCACAGATACGCAGTATTTT
. | TRBJ1-6 | 20 | TRBD1 | TRBV7-6 | CASSLVNRDRGAPYNSPLHF | TGTGCCAGCAGCTTAGTGAACCGGGACAGGGGGGCACCCTATAATTCACCCCTCCACTTT
. | TRBJ1-2 | 14 | . | TRBV7-2 | CASSPGQLYYGYTF | TGTGCCAGCAGCCCCGGACAGTTATACTATGGCTACACCTTC
. | TRBJ1-5 | 13 | TRBD1 | TRBV14 | CASSRDSNQPQHF | TGTGCCAGCAGCCGGGACAGTAATCAGCCCCAGCATTTT
few | TRBJ1-5 | 14 | . | TRBV30 | CARQRGLSNQPQHF | TGTGCCCGCCAGAGGGGACTAAGCAATCAGCCCCAGCATTTT
. | TRBJ1-1 | 15 | TRBD1 | TRBV6-1 | CASSEPGTGGTEAFF | TGTGCCAGCAGTGAACCCGGGACAGGGGGTACTGAAGCTTTCTTT
. | TRBJ2-7 | 14 | . | TRBV30 | CAWSSRYPSYEQYF | TGTGCCTGGAGTTCCCGCTATCCCTCCTACGAGCAGTACTTC
. | TRBJ1-6 | 14 | . | TRBV2 | CASRQAHYNSPLHF | TGTGCCAGCAGACAGGCTCACTATAATTCACCCCTCCACTTT
. | TRBJ2-7 | 17 | TRBD1 | TRBV27 | CASSSLRRGQGADEQYF | TGTGCCAGCAGTTCCCTTCGGCGGGGACAGGGGGCCGACGAGCAGTACTTC
few | TRBJ1-6 | 15 | . | TRBV14 | CASSQDGRGNSPLHF | TGTGCCAGCAGCCAAGACGGGAGGGGGAATTCACCCCTCCACTTT
. | TRBJ2-7 | 16 | . | TRBV5-6 | CASSLRLASGRYEQYF | TGTGCCAGCAGCTTGCGACTTGCCAGCGGGCGCTACGAGCAGTACTTC
. | TRBJ1-5 | 16 | TRBD1 | TRBV15 | CATSRGRQGIGQPQHF | TGTGCCACCAGCAGAGGTAGACAGGGCATAGGACAGCCCCAGCATTTT
. | TRBJ1-5 | 12 | . | TRBV19 | CASSFRNQPQHF | TGTGCCAGTAGTTTCAGGAATCAGCCCCAGCATTTT
. | TRBJ2-4 | 16 | TRBD2 | TRBV3-1/TRBV3-2 | CASSQSFRLAGSIQYF | TGTGCCAGCAGCCAAAGCTTCAGACTAGCCGGATCCATTCAGTACTTC
. | TRBJ2-3 | 15 | TRBD2 | TRBV14 | CASSQTSGSTDTQYF | TGTGCCAGCAGCCAAACTAGCGGGTCCACAGATACGCAGTATTTT
. | TRBJ1-6 | 14 | . | TRBV7-2 | CASSAGGLGSPLHF | TGTGCCAGCTCCGCCGGGGGGCTGGGTTCACCCCTCCACTTT
. | TRBJ2-3 | 14 | TRBD1 | TRBV29-1 | CSVTGTGYTDTQYF | TGCAGCGTCACTGGGACAGGCTACACAGATACGCAGTATTTT
. | TRBJ2-7 | 13 | TRBD1 | TRBV4-1 | CASSWDRTYEQYF | TGCGCCAGCAGTTGGGACAGAACCTACGAGCAGTACTTC
. | TRBJ1-3 | 13 | . | TRBV5-5 | CASSLNSRNTIYF | TGTGCCAGCAGCTTGAACAGTAGAAACACCATATATTTT
. | TRBJ2-3 | 16 | TRBD2 | TRBV5-1 | CASSLEGTSGTDTQYF | TGCGCCAGCAGCTTGGAGGGGACTAGCGGCACAGATACGCAGTATTTT
. | TRBJ2-7 | 15 | . | TRBV18 | CASSPLGGTGAEQYF | TGTGCCAGCTCACCACTAGGGGGAACTGGGGCCGAGCAGTACTTC
. | TRBJ2-3 | 15 | TRBD2 | TRBV18 | CASSLLGGDPDTQYF | TGTGCCAGCTCACTCCTCGGGGGGGATCCAGATACGCAGTATTTT
. | TRBJ1-2 | 13 | . | TRBV6-5 | CASSYEQGFGYTF | TGTGCCAGCAGTTATGAACAGGGTTTTGGCTACACCTTC
. | TRBJ2-7 | 16 | TRBD1 | TRBV5-1 | CASSLSPGQGSYEQYF | TGCGCCAGCAGCTTATCACCGGGACAGGGGTCCTACGAGCAGTACTTC
. | TRBJ2-1 | 13 | . | TRBV5-6 | CASSFWLRDEQFF | TGTGCCAGCAGCTTCTGGCTCAGGGATGAGCAGTTCTTC
. | TRBJ2-7 | 14 | . | TRBV19 | CASSQRGTTYEQYF | TGTGCCAGTAGTCAAAGGGGGACTACTTACGAGCAGTACTTC
. | TRBJ2-5 | 15 | . | TRBV7-9 | CASSLDGSRWETQYF | TGTGCCAGCAGCTTAGATGGGTCTAGGTGGGAGACCCAGTACTTC
. | TRBJ2-2 | 15 | . | TRBV27 | CASTPMLAGTGELFF | TGTGCCAGCACCCCCATGCTAGCCGGCACCGGGGAGCTGTTTTTT
. | TRBJ2-5 | 14 | . | TRBV7-9 | CASSFSGLQETQYF | TGTGCCAGCAGCTTTAGCGGCCTCCAAGAGACCCAGTACTTC
. | TRBJ2-5 | 16 | . | TRBV6-1 | CASSELIGQGGETQYF | TGTGCCAGCAGTGAACTTATTGGGCAGGGTGGTGAGACCCAGTACTTC
. | TRBJ2-1 | 15 | TRBD1 | TRBV6-5 | CASSYIQGSYNEQFF | TGTGCCAGCAGTTATATACAGGGGTCCTACAATGAGCAGTTCTTC
. | TRBJ1-1 | 12 | . | TRBV29-1 | CSVVGQRTEAFF | TGCAGCGTTGTGGGTCAGAGGACTGAAGCTTTCTTT